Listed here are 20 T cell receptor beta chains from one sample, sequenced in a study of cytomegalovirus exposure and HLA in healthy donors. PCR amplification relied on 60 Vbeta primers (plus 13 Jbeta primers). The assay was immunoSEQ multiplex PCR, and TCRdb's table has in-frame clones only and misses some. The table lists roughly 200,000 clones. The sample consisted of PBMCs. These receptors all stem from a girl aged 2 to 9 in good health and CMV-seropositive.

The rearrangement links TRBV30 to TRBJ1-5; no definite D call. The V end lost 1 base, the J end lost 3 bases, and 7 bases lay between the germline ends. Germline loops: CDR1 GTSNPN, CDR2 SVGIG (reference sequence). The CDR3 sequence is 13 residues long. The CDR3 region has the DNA TGTGCCTGGAGTGCACAGTACAATCAGCCCCAGCATTTT. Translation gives CAWSAQYNQPQHF.

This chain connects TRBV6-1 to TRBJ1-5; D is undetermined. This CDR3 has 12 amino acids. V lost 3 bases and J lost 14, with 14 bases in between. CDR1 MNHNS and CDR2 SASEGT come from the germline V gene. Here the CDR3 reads CASSDPRRAKHF. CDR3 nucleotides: TGTGCCAGCAGTGACCCCCGGAGGGCGAAGCATTTT.

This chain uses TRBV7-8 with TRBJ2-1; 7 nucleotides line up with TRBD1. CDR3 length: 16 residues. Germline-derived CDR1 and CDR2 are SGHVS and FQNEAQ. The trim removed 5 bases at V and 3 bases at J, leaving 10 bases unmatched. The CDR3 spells CASSKTPGQLYNEQFF. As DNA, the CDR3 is TGTGCCAGCAGCAAGACCCCGGGACAGCTCTACAATGAGCAGTTCTTC.

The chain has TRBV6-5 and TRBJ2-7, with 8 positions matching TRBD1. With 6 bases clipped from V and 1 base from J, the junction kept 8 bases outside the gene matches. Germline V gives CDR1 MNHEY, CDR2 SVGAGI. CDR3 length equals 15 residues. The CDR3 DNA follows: TGTGCCAGCAGCCCTTCCGACAGGGGATCCTACGAGCAGTACTTC. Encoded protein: CASSPSDRGSYEQYF.

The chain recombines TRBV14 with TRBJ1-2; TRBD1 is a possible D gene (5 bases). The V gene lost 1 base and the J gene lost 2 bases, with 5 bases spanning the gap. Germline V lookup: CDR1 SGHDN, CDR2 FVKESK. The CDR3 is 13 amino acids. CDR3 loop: CASSQGTNYGYTF. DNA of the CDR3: TGTGCCAGCAGCCAAGGGACAAACTATGGCTACACCTTC. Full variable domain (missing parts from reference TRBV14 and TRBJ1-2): EAGVTQFPSHSVIEKGQTVTLRCDPISGHDNLYWYRRVMGKEIKFLLHFVKESKQDESGMPNNRFLAERTGGTYSTLKVQPAELEDSGVYFCASSQGTNYGYTFGSGTRLTVV.

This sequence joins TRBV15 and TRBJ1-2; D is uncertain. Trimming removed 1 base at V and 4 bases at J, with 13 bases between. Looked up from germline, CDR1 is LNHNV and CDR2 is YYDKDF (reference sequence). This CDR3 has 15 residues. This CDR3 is CATSRGGLGGYGYTF. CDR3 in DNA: TGTGCCACCAGCAGAGGCGGACTCGGAGGCTATGGCTACACCTTC.

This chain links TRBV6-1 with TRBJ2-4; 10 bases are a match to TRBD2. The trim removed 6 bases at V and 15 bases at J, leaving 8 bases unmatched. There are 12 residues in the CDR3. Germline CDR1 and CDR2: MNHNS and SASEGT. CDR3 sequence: CASSLQAGGPYF. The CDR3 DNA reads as TGTGCCAGCAGCCTACAAGCGGGAGGGCCGTACTTC.

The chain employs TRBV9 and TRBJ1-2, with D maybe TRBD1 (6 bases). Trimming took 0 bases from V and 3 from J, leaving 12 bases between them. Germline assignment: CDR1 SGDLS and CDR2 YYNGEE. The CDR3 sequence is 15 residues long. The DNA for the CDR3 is TGTGCCAGCAGCGTAGGGGGGGGCCCCGACTATGGCTACACCTTC. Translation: CASSVGGGPDYGYTF.

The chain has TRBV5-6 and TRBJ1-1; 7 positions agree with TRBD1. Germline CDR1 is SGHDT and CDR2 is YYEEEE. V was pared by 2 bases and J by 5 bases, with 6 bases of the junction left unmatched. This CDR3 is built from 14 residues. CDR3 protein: CASSFGQGVTEAFF. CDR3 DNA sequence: TGTGCCAGCAGCTTTGGCCAGGGGGTAACTGAAGCTTTCTTT.

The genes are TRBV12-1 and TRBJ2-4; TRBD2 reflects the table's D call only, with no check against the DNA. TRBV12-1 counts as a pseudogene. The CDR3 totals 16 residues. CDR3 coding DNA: TGTGCCAGCAGCTTTCGGGGGGGCAGGTTGTGGCACATTCAGTACTTC. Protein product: CASSFRGGRLWHIQYF.

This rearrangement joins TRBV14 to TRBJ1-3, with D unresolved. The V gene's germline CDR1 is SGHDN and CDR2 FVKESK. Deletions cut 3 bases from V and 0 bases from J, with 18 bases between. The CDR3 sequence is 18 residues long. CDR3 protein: CASSHSQEALYSGNTIYF. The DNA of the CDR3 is TGTGCCAGCAGCCATAGCCAAGAAGCCTTATACTCTGGAAACACCATATATTTT.

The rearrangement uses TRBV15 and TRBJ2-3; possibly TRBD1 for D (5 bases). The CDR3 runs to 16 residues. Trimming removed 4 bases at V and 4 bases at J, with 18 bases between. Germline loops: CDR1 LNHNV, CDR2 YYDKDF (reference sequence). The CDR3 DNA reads TGTGCCACCAGCACCCCGCAAGGGGCTCACGCAGATACGCAGTATTTT. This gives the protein CATSTPQGAHADTQYF.

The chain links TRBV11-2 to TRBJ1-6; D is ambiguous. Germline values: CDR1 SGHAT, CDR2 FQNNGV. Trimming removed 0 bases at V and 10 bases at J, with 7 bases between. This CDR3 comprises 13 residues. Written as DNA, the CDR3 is TGTGCCAGCAGCTTAGATCCGGGGTCACCCCTCCACTTT. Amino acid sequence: CASSLDPGSPLHF.

The CDR3 nucleotides are TGCGCCAGCAGCTTGCGGCGGGAGGGCCGGGGCACAGATACGCAGTATTTT. Translated, it gives CASSLRREGRGTDTQYF. The chain carries TRBV5-1 and TRBJ2-3; 9 bases match TRBD2. V trimming: 1 base; J trimming: 1 base; junction bases outside the gene matches: 7. The CDR3 spans 17 residues. Germline V gene data show CDR1 as SGHRS and CDR2 as YFSETQ.

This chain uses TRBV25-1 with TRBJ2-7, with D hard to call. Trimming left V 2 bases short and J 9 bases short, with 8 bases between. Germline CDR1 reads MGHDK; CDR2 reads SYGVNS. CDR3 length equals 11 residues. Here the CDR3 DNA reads TGTGCCAGCAGTGAAGGGCTCGGGCAGTACTTC. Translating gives CASSEGLGQYF.

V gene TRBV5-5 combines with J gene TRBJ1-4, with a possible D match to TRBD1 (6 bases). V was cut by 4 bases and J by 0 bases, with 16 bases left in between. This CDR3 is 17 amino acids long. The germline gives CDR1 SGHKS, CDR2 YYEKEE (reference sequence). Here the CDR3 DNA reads TGTGCCAGCAGCGATATACAGGGTATTGCAACTAATGAAAAACTGTTTTTT. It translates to CASSDIQGIATNEKLFF.

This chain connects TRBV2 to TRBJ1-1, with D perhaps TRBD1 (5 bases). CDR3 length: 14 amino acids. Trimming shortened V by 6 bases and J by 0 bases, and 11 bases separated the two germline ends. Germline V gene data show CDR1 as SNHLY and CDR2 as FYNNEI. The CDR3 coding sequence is TGTGCCAGCAGAGACAGTAGTATGAACACTGAAGCTTTCTTT. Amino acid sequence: CASRDSSMNTEAFF.

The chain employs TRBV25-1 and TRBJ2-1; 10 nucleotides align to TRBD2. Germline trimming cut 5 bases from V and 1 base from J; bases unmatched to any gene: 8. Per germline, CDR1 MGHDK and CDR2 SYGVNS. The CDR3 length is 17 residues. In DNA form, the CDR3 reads TGTGCCAGCAGTCCTCTAGCGGGAGTACCTTCCTACAATGAGCAGTTCTTC. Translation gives CASSPLAGVPSYNEQFF.

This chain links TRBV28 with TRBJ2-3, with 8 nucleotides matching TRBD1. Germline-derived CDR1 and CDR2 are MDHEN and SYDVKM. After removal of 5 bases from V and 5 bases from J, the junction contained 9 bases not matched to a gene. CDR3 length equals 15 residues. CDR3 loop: CASSTAGGLKDTQYF. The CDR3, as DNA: TGTGCCAGCAGTACGGCAGGGGGCCTCAAAGATACGCAGTATTTT.

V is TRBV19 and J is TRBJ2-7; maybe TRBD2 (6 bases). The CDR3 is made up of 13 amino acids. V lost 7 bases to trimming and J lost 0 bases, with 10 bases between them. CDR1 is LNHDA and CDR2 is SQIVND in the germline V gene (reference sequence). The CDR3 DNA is TGTGCCAGTAATATCGGGGGCTCCTACGAGCAGTACTTC. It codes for CASNIGGSYEQYF. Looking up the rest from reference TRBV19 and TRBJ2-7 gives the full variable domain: DGGITQSPKYLFRKEGQNVTLSCEQNLNHDAMYWYRQDPGQGLRLIYYSQIVNDFQKGDIAEGYSVSREKKESFPLTVTSAQKNPTAFYLCASNIGGSYEQYFGPGTRLTVT.